This T cell receptor (beta chain) was profiled in a study of shared clonotypes between healthy human individuals. General study points: Clonotype sharing levels among donors were expected to vary with sequencing depth.

Using immunoSEQ multiplex PCR, the repertoire was profiled, and TCRdb retains in-frame clones only, with some absent. The table lists under 2,000,000 clones, about 95% of them singletons. Deletions cut 2 bases from V and 2 bases from J, with 10 bases between. There are 14 residues in the CDR3. CDR1 SGHNT and CDR2 YYREEE come from the germline V gene (reference sequence). For this clone: Its antigen remains unknown. Different DNA sequences within this sample yield the same CDR3.

Naive CD8 cells, CD45RO-negative and positively selected for CCR7, excluded terminally differentiated effector memory CD45RA+ cells. The clonotype comes from a man younger than 35 in good health. The V call is TRBV5-4, the J call TRBJ1-1; unclear D gene. Sequences were obtained from naive CD8+ T cells sorted from blood. The CDR3 loop reads CASSFRGGNTEAFF. The CDR3 DNA reads as TGTGCCAGCAGCTTCCGAGGAGGCAACACTGAAGCTTTCTTT.